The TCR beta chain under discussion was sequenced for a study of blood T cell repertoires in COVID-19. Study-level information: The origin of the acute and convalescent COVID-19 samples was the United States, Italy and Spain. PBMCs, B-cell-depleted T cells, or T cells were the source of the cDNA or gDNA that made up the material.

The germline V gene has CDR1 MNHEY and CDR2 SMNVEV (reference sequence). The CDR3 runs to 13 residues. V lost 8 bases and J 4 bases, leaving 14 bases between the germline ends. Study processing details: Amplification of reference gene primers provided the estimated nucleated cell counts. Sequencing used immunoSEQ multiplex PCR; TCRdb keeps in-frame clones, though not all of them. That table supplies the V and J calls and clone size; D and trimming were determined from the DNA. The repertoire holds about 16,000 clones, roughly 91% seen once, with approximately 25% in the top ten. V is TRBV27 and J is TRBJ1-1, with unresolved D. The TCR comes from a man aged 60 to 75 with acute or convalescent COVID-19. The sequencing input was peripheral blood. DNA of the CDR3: TGTGCCAGCCAGTGGCGGGGTACCACTGAAGCTTTCTTT. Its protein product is CASQWRGTTEAFF.